These 4 T cell receptor beta chains came from one sample sequenced in a study of Ad26.COV2.S vaccination and SARS-CoV-2 variants. The table came from immunoSEQ multiplex PCR; TCRdb's copy has only in-frame clones and leaves some out. The profile covers more than 300,000 clones, with about 86% appearing a single time and about 11% taken by the ten largest. As for treatment: roughly 19 received Ad26.COV2.S at low or high dose, single or two shots; roughly 5 received placebo; per-sample allocation not given. All samples were drawn on day 63, counting from the first vaccine or placebo injection. This material consisted of peripheral blood, taken in a trial of Ad26.COV2.S vaccine versus placebo. The receptors were sampled from a person aged 18 to 65 who received the Ad26.COV2.S COVID-19 vaccine or a placebo.

This clone was picked up one time. The J gene is TRBJ1-2, the V gene TRBV3-1 (or the pseudogene TRBV3-2); 8 bases align to TRBD1. After removal of 9 bases from V and 3 bases from J, the junction contained 9 bases not matched to a gene. Germline V CDR1 and CDR2: LGHDT, YNNKEL (reference sequence). CDR3 length: 14 residues. CDR3 protein: CARPRTGSYYGYTF. The CDR3 region has the DNA TGTGCCAGACCTAGGACAGGGTCTTACTATGGCTACACCTTC.

The chain is built from TRBV6-6 and TRBJ2-7; TRBD2 matches 10 bases. The CDR3 runs 19 residues. CDR1 MNHNY and CDR2 SVGAGI come from the germline V gene (reference sequence). The V and J ends lost 5 bases and 2 bases, in that order; junction bases with no gene match: 18. The CDR3 loop is CASSQLISRASGGAYEQYF. The CDR3 DNA follows: TGTGCCAGCAGTCAACTGATTTCGAGGGCTAGCGGGGGAGCCTACGAGCAGTACTTC.

J is TRBJ2-1 and V is TRBV28, with a tentative D call TRBD2 (5 bases). V was shortened by 5 bases and J by 6 bases, with 14 bases between the two germline ends. This CDR3 is 14 amino acids long. The germline V gene encodes CDR1 MDHEN and CDR2 SYDVKM. The CDR3 DNA is TGTGCCAGCAGTGGAGGTACCGGGTTCAATGAGCAGTTCTTC. It specifies CASSGGTGFNEQFF.

This clone was seen only once. This chain links TRBV27 with TRBJ2-1; 10 bases align to TRBD1. The CDR3 spans 15 residues. J was trimmed by 8 bases and V by 5 bases; bases with no gene match: 9. CDR1 and CDR2 from the germline V gene are MNHEY and SMNVEV (reference sequence). This CDR3 reads CASSQRQGAPYEQFF. Written as DNA, the CDR3 is TGTGCCAGCAGTCAAAGACAGGGGGCCCCCTATGAGCAGTTCTTC.